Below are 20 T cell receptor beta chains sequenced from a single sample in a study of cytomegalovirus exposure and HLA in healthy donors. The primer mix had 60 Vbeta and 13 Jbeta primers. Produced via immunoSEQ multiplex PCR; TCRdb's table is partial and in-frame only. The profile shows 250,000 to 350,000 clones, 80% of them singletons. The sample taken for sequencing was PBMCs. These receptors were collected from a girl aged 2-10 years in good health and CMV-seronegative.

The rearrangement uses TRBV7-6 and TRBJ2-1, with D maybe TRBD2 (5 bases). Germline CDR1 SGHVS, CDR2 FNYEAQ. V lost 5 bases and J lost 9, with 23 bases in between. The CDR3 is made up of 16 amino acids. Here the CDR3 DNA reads TGTGCCAGCAGCCCCGGGTCTAGCTTACCTATAGTTGAGCAGTTCTTC. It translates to CASSPGSSLPIVEQFF. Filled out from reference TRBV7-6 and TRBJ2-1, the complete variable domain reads GAGVSQSPRYKVTKRGQDVALRCDPISGHVSLYWYRQALGQGPEFLTYFNYEAQQDKSGLPNDRFSAERPEGSISTLTIQRTEQRDSAMYRCASSPGSSLPIVEQFFGPGTRLTVL.

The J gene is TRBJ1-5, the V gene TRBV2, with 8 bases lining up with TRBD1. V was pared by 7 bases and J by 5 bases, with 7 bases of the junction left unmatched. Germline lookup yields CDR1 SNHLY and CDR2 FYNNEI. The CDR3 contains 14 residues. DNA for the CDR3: TGTGCCAGCACTAGACAGGGGCCGGATCAGCCCCAGCATTTT. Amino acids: CASTRQGPDQPQHF.

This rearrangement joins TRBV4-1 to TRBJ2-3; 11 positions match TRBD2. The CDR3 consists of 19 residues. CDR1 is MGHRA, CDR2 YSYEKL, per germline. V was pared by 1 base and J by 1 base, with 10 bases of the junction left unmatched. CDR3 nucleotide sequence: TGCGCCAGCAGCCAAGGACTAGCGGGGCTTCTCTCAGGCACAGATACGCAGTATTTT. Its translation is CASSQGLAGLLSGTDTQYF.

DNA of the CDR3: TGTGCCAGCAGCTTCAGAGCGGCTAGCACAGATACGCAGTATTTT. Its protein is CASSFRAASTDTQYF. The rearrangement links TRBV9 to TRBJ2-3; a possible D gene is TRBD2 (5 bases). V shed 4 bases and J shed 0 bases, with 12 bases lying between them. CDR3 size: 15 residues. Germline lookup yields CDR1 SGDLS and CDR2 YYNGEE. The whole variable domain, remainder taken from reference TRBV9 and TRBJ2-3, is DSGVTQTPKHLITATGQRVTLRCSPRSGDLSVYWYQQSLDQGLQFLIQYYNGEERAKGNILERFSAQQFPDLHSELNLSSLELGDSALYFCASSFRAASTDTQYFGPGTRLTVL.

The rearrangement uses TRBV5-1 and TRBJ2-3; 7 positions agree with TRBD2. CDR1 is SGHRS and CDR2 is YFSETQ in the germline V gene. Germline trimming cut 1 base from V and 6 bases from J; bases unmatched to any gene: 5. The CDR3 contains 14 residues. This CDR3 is CASSLLAGEDTQYF. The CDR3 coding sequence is TGCGCCAGCAGCTTGTTGGCGGGAGAGGATACGCAGTATTTT. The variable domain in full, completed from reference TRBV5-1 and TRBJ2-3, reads KAGVTQTPRYLIKTRGQQVTLSCSPISGHRSVSWYQQTPGQGLQFLFEYFSETQRNKGNFPGRFSGRQFSNSRSEMNVSTLELGDSALYLCASSLLAGEDTQYFGPGTRLTVL.

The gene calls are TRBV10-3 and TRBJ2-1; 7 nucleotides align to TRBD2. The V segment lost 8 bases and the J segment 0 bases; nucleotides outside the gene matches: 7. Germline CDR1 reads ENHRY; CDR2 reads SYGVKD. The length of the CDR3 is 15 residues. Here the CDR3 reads CAIGVGGGSYNEQFF. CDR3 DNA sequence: TGTGCCATCGGAGTGGGCGGGGGCTCCTACAATGAGCAGTTCTTC.

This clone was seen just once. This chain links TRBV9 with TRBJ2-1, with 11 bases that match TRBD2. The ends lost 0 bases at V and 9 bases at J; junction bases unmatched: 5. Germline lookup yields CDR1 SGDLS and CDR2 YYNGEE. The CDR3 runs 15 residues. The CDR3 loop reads CASSVGSGGASEQFF. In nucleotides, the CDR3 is TGTGCCAGCAGCGTAGGTAGCGGGGGGGCAAGTGAGCAGTTCTTC.

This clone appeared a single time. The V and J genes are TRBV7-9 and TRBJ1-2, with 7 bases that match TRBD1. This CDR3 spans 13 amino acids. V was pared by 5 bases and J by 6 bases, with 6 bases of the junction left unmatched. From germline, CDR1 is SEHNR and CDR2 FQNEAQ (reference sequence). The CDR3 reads CASSEDRDNGYTF. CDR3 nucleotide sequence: TGTGCCAGCAGCGAAGACAGGGATAATGGCTACACCTTC. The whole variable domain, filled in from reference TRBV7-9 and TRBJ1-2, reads DTGVSQNPRHKITKRGQNVTFRCDPISEHNRLYWYRQTLGQGPEFLTYFQNEAQLEKSRLLSDRFSAERPKGSFSTLEIQRTEQGDSAMYLCASSEDRDNGYTFGSGTRLTVV.

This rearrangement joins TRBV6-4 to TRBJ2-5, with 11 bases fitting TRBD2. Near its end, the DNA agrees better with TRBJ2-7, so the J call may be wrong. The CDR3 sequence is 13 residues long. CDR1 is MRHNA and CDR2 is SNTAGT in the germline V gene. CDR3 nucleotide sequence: TGTGCCAGCAGTGGTCTAGCGGGAGGCGAGCAGTACTTC. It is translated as CASSGLAGGEQYF.

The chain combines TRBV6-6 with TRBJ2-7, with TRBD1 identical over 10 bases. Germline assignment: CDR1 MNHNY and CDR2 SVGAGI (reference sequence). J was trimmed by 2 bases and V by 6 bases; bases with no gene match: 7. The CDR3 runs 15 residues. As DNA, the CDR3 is TGTGCCAGCAGCTACATTGGGACAGGGGCCTACGAGCAGTACTTC. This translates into CASSYIGTGAYEQYF.

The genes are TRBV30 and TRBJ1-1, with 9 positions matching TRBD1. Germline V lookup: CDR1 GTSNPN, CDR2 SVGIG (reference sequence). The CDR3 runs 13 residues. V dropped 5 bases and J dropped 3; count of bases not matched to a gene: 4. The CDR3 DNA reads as TGTGCCTGGGGGACAGGGCGGGACACTGAAGCTTTCTTT. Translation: CAWGTGRDTEAFF.

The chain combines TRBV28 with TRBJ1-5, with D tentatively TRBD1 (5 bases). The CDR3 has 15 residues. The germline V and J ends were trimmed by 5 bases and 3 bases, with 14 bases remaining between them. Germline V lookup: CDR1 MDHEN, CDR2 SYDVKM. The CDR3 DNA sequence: TGTGCCAGCAGTCGGAGGGGACGGATCAATCAGCCCCAGCATTTT. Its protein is CASSRRGRINQPQHF.

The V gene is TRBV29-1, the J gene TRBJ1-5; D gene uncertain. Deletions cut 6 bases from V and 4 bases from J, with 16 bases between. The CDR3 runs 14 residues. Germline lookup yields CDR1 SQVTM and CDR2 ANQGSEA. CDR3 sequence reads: CSVREGNRNQPQHF. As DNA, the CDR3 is TGCAGCGTGAGGGAAGGGAATCGGAATCAGCCCCAGCATTTT.

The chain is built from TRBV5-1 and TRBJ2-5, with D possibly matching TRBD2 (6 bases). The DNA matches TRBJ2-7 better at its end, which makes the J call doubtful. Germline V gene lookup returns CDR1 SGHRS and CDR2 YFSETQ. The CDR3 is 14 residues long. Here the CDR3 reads CASSFGGPSYEQYF. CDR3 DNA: TGCGCCAGCAGCTTCGGGGGACCTTCCTACGAGCAGTACTTC.

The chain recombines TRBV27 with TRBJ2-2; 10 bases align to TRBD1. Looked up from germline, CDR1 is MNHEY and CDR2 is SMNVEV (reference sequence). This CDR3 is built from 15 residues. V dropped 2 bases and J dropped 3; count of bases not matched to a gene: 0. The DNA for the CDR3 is TGTGCCAGCAGTTTAGGGACAGGGGACACCGGGGAGCTGTTTTTT. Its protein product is CASSLGTGDTGELFF.

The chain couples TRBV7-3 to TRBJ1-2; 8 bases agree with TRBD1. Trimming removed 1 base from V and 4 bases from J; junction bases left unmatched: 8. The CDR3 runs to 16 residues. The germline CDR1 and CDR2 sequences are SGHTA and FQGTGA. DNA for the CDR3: TGTGCCAGCAGCTTAAAGGTATGTGGACAGGGCTATGGCTACACCTTC. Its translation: CASSLKVCGQGYGYTF. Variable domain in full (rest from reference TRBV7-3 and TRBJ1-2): GAGVSQTPSNKVTEKGKYVELRCDPISGHTALYWYRQSLGQGPEFLIYFQGTGAADDSGLPNDRFFAVRPEGSVSTLKIQRTERGDSAVYLCASSLKVCGQGYGYTFGSGTRLTVV.

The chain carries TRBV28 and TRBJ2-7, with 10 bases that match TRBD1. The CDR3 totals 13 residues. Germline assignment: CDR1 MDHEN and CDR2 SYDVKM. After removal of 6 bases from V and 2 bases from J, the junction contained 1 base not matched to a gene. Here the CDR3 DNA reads TGTGCCAGCAGGACAGGGGGCGCCTACGAGCAGTACTTC. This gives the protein CASRTGGAYEQYF.

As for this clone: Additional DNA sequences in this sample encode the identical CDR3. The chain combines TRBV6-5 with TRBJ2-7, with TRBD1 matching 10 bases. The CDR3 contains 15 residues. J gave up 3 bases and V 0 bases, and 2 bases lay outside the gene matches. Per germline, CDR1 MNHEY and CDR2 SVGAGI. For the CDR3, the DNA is TGTGCCAGCAGTTACTCGAGGACAGGGGGCTACGAGCAGTACTTC. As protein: CASSYSRTGGYEQYF.

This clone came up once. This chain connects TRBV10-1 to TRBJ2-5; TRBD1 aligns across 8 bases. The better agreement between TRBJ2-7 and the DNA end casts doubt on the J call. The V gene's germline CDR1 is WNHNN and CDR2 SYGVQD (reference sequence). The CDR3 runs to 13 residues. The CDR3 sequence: CASSEGDRNEQYF. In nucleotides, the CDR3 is TGCGCCAGCAGTGAAGGGGACAGGAACGAGCAGTACTTC.

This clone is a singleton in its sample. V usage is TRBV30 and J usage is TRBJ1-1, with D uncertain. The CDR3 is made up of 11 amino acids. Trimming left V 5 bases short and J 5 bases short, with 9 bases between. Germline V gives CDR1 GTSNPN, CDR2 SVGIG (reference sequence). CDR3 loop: CAWYSFTEAFF. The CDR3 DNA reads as TGTGCCTGGTATTCTTTTACTGAAGCTTTCTTT.